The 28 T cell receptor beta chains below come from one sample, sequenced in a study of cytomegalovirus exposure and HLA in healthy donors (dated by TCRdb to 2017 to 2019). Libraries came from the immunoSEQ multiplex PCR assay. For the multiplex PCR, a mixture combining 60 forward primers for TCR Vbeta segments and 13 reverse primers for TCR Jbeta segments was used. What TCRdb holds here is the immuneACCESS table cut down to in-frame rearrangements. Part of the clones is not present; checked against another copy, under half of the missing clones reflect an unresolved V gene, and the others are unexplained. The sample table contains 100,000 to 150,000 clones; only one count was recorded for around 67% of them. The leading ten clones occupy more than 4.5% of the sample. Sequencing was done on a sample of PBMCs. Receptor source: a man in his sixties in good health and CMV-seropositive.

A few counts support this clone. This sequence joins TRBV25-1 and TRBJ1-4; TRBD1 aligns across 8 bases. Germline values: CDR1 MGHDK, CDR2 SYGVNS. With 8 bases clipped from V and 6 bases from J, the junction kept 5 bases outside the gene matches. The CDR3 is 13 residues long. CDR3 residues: CASRQGSYEKLFF. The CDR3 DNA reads TGTGCCAGCCGACAGGGGTCTTATGAAAAACTGTTTTTT. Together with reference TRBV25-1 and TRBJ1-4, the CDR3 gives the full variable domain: EADIYQTPRYLVIGTGKKITLECSQTMGHDKMYWYQQDPGMELHLIHYSYGVNSTEKGDLSSESTVSRIRTEHFPLTLESARPSHTSQYLCASRQGSYEKLFFGSGTQLSVL.

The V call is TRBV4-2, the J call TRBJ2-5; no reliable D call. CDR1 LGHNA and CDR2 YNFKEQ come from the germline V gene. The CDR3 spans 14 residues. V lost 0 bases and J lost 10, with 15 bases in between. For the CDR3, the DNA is TGTGCCAGCAGCCAAGATCCTTTTTTAGCCAACCAGTACTTC. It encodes CASSQDPFLANQYF.

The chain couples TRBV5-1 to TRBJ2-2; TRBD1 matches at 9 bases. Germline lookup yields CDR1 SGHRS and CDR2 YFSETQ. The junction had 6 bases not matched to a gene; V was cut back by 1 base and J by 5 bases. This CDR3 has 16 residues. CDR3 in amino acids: CASSLTGQGRTGELFF. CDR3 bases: TGCGCCAGCAGCTTGACTGGACAGGGGAGGACCGGGGAGCTGTTTTTT.

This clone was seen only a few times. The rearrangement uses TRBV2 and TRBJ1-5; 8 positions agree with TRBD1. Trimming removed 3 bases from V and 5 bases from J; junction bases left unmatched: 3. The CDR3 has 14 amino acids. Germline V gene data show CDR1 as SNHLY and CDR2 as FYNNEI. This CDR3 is CASSDTGGYQPQHF. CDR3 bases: TGTGCCAGCAGTGACACAGGGGGATATCAGCCCCAGCATTTT.

The CDR3: CASSQRQSSYEQYF. The CDR3 bases are TGTGCCAGCAGCCAAAGACAAAGCTCCTACGAGCAGTACTTC. The J gene is TRBJ2-7, the V gene TRBV14; no reliable D call. The ends were cut back, 2 bases at V and 0 bases at J, with 8 bases in the middle. The CDR3 contains 14 residues. Germline V gene data show CDR1 as SGHDN and CDR2 as FVKESK.

CDR3 nucleotide sequence: TGTGCCAGCAGTGAACAGGGGAGTAAGGAGACCCAGTACTTC. Its translation: CASSEQGSKETQYF. This chain links TRBV25-1 with TRBJ2-5, with D possibly matching TRBD1 (6 bases). Trimming left V 2 bases short and J 5 bases short, with 12 bases between. The CDR3 is made up of 14 amino acids. The V gene's germline CDR1 is MGHDK and CDR2 SYGVNS.

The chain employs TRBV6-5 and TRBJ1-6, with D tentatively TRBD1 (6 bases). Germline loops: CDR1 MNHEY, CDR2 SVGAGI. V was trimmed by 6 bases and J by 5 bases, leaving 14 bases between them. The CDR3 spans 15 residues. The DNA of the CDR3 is TGTGCCAGCAGAATAGAAACAGGGAATAATTCACCCCTCCACTTT. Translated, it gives CASRIETGNNSPLHF.

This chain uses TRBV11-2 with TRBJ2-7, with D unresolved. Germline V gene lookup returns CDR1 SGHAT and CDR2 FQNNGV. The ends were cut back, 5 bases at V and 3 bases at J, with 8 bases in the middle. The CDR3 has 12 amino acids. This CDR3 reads CASSNSHYEQYF. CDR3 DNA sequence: TGTGCCAGCAGCAACAGTCACTACGAGCAGTACTTC.

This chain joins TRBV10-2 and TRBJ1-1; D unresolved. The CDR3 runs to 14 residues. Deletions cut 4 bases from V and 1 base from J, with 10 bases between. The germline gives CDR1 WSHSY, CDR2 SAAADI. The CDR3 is CASSALRGNTEAFF. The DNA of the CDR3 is TGCGCCAGCAGTGCATTACGAGGGAACACTGAAGCTTTCTTT.

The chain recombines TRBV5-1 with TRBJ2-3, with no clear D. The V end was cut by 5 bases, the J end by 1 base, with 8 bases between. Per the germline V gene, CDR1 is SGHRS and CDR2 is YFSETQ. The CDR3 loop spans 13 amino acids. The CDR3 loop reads CASSILGTDTQYF. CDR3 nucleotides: TGCGCCAGCAGTATTTTAGGCACAGATACGCAGTATTTT. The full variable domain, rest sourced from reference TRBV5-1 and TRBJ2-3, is KAGVTQTPRYLIKTRGQQVTLSCSPISGHRSVSWYQQTPGQGLQFLFEYFSETQRNKGNFPGRFSGRQFSNSRSEMNVSTLELGDSALYLCASSILGTDTQYFGPGTRLTVL.

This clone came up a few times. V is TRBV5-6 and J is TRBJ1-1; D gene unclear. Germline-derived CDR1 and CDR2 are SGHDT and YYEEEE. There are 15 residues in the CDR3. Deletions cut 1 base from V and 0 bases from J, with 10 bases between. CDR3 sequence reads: CASSLLTFLNTEAFF. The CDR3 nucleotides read TGTGCCAGCAGCTTGCTAACCTTTCTGAACACTGAAGCTTTCTTT.

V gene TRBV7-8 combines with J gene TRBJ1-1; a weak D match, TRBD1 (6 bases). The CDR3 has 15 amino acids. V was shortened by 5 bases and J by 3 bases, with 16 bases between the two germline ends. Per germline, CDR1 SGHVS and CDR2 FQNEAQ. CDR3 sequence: CASSPFRGRDTEAFF. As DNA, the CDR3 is TGTGCCAGCAGCCCGTTCAGGGGTCGGGACACTGAAGCTTTCTTT.

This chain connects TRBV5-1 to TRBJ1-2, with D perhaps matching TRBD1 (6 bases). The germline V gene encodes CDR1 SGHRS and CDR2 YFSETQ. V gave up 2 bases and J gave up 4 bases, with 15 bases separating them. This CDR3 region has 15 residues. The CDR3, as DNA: TGCGCCAGCAGCTTTGGGCAGGGGAAGGGCTATGGCTACACCTTC. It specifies CASSFGQGKGYGYTF.

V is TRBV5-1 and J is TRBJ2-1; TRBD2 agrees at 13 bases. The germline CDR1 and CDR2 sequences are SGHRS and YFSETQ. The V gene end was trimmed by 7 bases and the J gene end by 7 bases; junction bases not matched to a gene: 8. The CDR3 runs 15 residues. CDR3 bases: TGCGCCAGCGGATTACTAGCGGGGGGGCCAAATGAGCAGTTCTTC. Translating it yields CASGLLAGGPNEQFF.

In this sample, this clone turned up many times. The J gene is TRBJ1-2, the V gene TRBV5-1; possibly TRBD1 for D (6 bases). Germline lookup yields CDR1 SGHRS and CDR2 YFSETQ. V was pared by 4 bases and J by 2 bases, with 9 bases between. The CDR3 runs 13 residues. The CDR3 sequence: CASSPGVNYGYTF. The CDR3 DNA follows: TGCGCCAGCAGCCCAGGGGTGAACTATGGCTACACCTTC.

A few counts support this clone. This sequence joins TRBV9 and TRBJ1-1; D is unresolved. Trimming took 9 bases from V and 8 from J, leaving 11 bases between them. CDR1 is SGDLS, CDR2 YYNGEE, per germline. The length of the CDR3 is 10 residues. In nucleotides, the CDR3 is TGTGCCAATCAGACGGAGGAAGCTTTCTTT. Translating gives CANQTEEAFF.

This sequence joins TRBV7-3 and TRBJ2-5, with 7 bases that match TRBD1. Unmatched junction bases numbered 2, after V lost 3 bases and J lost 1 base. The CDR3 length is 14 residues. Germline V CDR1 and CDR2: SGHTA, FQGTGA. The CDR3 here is CASSFRDSQETQYF. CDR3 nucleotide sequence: TGTGCCAGCAGCTTTCGGGACAGCCAAGAGACCCAGTACTTC. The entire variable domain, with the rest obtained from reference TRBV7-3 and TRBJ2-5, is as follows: GAGVSQTPSNKVTEKGKYVELRCDPISGHTALYWYRQSLGQGPEFLIYFQGTGAADDSGLPNDRFFAVRPEGSVSTLKIQRTERGDSAVYLCASSFRDSQETQYFGPGTRLLVL.

CDR3 sequence reads: CASRGDTYNEQFF. CDR3 DNA: TGTGCCAGCAGAGGGGACACCTACAATGAGCAGTTCTTC. The gene calls are TRBV2 and TRBJ2-1, with D possibly matching TRBD1 (6 bases). Germline V lookup: CDR1 SNHLY, CDR2 FYNNEI. V was cut by 6 bases and J by 2 bases, with 8 bases left in between. The CDR3 extends over 13 amino acids. Complete variable domain (other parts from reference TRBV2 and TRBJ2-1): EPEVTQTPSHQVTQMGQEVILRCVPISNHLYFYWYRQILGQKVEFLVSFYNNEISEKSEIFDDQFSVERPDGSNFTLKIRSTKLEDSAMYFCASRGDTYNEQFFGPGTRLTVL.

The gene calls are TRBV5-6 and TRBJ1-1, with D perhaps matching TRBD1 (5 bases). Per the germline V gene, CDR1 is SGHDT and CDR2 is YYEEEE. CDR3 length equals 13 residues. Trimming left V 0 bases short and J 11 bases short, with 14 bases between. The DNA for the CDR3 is TGTGCCAGCAGCTTGGGGCAGGGTGGGTCGGCTTTCTTT. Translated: CASSLGQGGSAFF.

This CDR3 reads CSATQGGDYTF. The CDR3 region has the DNA TGCAGTGCTACCCAAGGGGGTGACTACACCTTC. The J gene is TRBJ1-2, the V gene TRBV20-1; perhaps TRBD1 as D (6 bases). Germline CDR1 and CDR2: DFQATT and SNEGSKA (reference sequence). The CDR3 is made up of 11 amino acids. Trimming took off 4 bases at V and 10 bases at J, with 13 bases between the two ends.

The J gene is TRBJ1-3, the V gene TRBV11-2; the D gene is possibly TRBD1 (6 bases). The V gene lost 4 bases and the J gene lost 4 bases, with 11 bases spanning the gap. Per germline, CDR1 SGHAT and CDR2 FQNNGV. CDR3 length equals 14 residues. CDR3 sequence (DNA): TGTGCCAGCAGCTCGGGACATAGGGGAAACACCATATATTTT. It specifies CASSSGHRGNTIYF.

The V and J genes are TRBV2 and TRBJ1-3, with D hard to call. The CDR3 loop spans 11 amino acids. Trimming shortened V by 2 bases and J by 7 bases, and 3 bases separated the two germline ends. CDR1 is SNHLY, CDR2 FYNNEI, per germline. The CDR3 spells CASSELNTIYF. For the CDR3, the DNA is TGTGCCAGCAGTGAACTGAACACCATATATTTT.

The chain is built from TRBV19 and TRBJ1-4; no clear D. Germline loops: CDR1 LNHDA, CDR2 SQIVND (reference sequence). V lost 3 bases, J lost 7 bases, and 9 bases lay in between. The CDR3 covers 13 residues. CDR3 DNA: TGTGCCAGTAGTATCGGCTGGAGTGAAAAACTGTTTTTT. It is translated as CASSIGWSEKLFF. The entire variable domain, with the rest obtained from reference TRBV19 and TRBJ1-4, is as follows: DGGITQSPKYLFRKEGQNVTLSCEQNLNHDAMYWYRQDPGQGLRLIYYSQIVNDFQKGDIAEGYSVSREKKESFPLTVTSAQKNPTAFYLCASSIGWSEKLFFGSGTQLSVL.

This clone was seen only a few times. CDR3 bases: TGTGCCTGGGACCTTGGACAGAGAAACACCATATATTTT. Encoded protein: CAWDLGQRNTIYF. The chain employs TRBV30 and TRBJ1-3; a weak D match, TRBD1 (6 bases). This CDR3 has 13 amino acids. The V end was cut by 5 bases, the J end by 5 bases, with 13 bases between. Germline-derived CDR1 and CDR2 are GTSNPN and SVGIG (reference sequence).

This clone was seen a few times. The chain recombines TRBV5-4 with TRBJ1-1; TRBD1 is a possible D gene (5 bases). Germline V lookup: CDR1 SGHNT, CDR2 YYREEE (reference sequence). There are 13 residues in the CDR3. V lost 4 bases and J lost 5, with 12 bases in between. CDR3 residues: CASSPTGVTEAFF. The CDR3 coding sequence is TGTGCCAGCAGCCCCACGGGGGTTACTGAAGCTTTCTTT.

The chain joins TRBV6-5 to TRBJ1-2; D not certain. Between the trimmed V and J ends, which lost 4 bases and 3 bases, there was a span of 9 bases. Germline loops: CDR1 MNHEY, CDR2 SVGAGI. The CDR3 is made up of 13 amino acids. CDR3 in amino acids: CASSSGLDYGYTF. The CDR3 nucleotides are TGTGCCAGCAGTTCCGGTCTAGACTATGGCTACACCTTC.

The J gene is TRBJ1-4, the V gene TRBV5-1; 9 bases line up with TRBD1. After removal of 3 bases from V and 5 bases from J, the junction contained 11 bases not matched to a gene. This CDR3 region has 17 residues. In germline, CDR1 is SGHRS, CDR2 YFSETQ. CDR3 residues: CASSSRPPGQGNEKLFF. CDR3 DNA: TGCGCCAGCAGCTCAAGGCCCCCGGGACAGGGAAATGAAAAACTGTTTTTT.

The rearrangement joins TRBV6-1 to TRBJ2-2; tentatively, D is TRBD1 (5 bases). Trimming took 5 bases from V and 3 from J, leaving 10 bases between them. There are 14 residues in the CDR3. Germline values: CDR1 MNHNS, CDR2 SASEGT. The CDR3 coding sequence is TGTGCCAGCAGTTCAGGGTCGTACACCGGGGAGCTGTTTTTT. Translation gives CASSSGSYTGELFF.